This TCR beta chain emerged from a study of T cell responses to AZD1222 COVID-19 vaccine. Study context: Second-dose recipients at about 4 or about 12 weeks were treated as one pooled group.

Broader study findings: Clonal diversity was possibly underestimated; the donors were predominantly white British and more often female. Spike regions recognized by vaccine-associated CD4 TCRs spanned the protein, led by 160-218 and 743-854.

The CDR3 has 15 residues. J gave up 6 bases and V 4 bases, and 9 bases lay outside the gene matches. Germline CDR1 reads SGHAT; CDR2 reads FQNNGV. Clones were read by immunoSEQ multiplex PCR, and TCRdb kept only the in-frame ones, dropping some. The sample lists fewer than 150,000 clones; 92% were seen once. Note on this clone: Its antigen is not identified.

This TCR was sampled from an adult in good health. Sample: peripheral blood, taken on day 0 of AZD1222 vaccination. The rearrangement uses TRBV11-2 and TRBJ2-7; 10 bases map to TRBD2. The CDR3 DNA reads as TGTGCCAGCAGCTCCCTGAGCGGGAGGGTCGGCGAGCAGTACTTC. Residues: CASSSLSGRVGEQYF.